The 8 T cell receptor beta chains given below trace back to one sample, sequenced in a study of cytomegalovirus exposure and HLA in healthy donors. TCRdb's table, derived via immunoSEQ multiplex PCR, lists solely in-frame clones and lacks some. Here the sample spans about 130,000 clones, roughly nine tenths being singletons. The sample consisted of PBMCs. The receptors stem from a woman between 18 and 30 years old in good health and CMV-seropositive.

This clone appeared a single time. The rearrangement joins TRBV11-2 to TRBJ2-5; no reliable D call. Trimming stripped 1 base from V and 1 base from J, with 16 bases between. Germline loops: CDR1 SGHAT, CDR2 FQNNGV. The CDR3 covers 17 residues. The CDR3 sequence is CASSLVYQLRGQETQYF. The CDR3 nucleotides read TGTGCCAGCAGCTTAGTATATCAGCTGCGAGGCCAAGAGACCCAGTACTTC.

The chain joins TRBV25-1 to TRBJ2-1; tentatively, D is TRBD1 (5 bases). V lost 5 bases and J lost 5, with 10 bases in between. Per the germline V gene, CDR1 is MGHDK and CDR2 is SYGVNS. The CDR3 is 13 amino acids. The CDR3 DNA is TGTGCCAGCAGTTCGGACAAACACAATGAGCAGTTCTTC. It codes for CASSSDKHNEQFF. The full variable domain, rest sourced from reference TRBV25-1 and TRBJ2-1, is EADIYQTPRYLVIGTGKKITLECSQTMGHDKMYWYQQDPGMELHLIHYSYGVNSTEKGDLSSESTVSRIRTEHFPLTLESARPSHTSQYLCASSSDKHNEQFFGPGTRLTVL.

The chain is built from TRBV19 and TRBJ1-6; D uncertain. Germline V gene lookup returns CDR1 LNHDA and CDR2 SQIVND (reference sequence). The CDR3 spans 13 residues. Trimming left V 4 bases short and J 6 bases short, with 7 bases between. The CDR3 spells CASSTVANSPLHF. The CDR3 nucleotides read TGTGCCAGTAGTACGGTAGCTAATTCACCCCTCCACTTT.

V and J are TRBV5-1 and TRBJ2-1; 7 bases fit TRBD2. With V trimmed by 0 bases and J by 1 base, 4 bases remained unmatched. This CDR3 is built from 16 residues. In germline, CDR1 is SGHRS, CDR2 YFSETQ. The CDR3 DNA reads TGCGCCAGCAGCTTGGATCCAGCGGGGTCCTACAATGAGCAGTTCTTC. It encodes CASSLDPAGSYNEQFF.

The chain uses TRBV5-5 and TRBJ1-1; TRBD1 matches 10 bases. V was pared by 4 bases and J by 7 bases, with 10 bases of the junction left unmatched. This CDR3 contains 15 residues. CDR1 SGHKS and CDR2 YYEKEE come from the germline V gene (reference sequence). CDR3 amino acids: CASSILPGQGSEAFF. The CDR3 nucleotides are TGTGCCAGCAGCATACTACCGGGACAGGGGAGTGAAGCTTTCTTT.

The chain uses TRBV13 and TRBJ2-3, with 8 nucleotides matching TRBD2. The germline V gene encodes CDR1 PRHDT and CDR2 FYEKMQ (reference sequence). The CDR3 length is 16 residues. Trimming at V came to 0 bases and at J to 13 bases, leaving 15 bases not matched to a gene. CDR3 amino acids: CASSLGLGLAGNKEYF. The CDR3 nucleotides read TGTGCCAGCAGCTTAGGTCTAGGGCTAGCGGGTAATAAGGAGTATTTT.

This clone was observed a single time. The J gene is TRBJ2-7, the V gene TRBV12-5; 10 nucleotides agree with TRBD1. In germline, CDR1 is LGHNT, CDR2 FRNRAP. V was clipped by 0 bases and J by 3 bases; unmatched bases: 5. The CDR3 length is 16 residues. The CDR3 nucleotides are TGTGCTAGTGGTTTGGTGGGTGGGGACAGGGGCTACGAGCAGTACTTC. This translates into CASGLVGGDRGYEQYF.

V and J are TRBV5-4 and TRBJ2-7; TRBD1 matches 10 bases. The CDR3 length is 14 residues. Losses at the gene ends were 0 bases for V and 6 bases for J; bases not matched to a gene: 3. Germline values: CDR1 SGHNT, CDR2 YYREEE (reference sequence). CDR3 residues: CASSLGDRGGEQYF. The DNA of the CDR3 is TGTGCCAGCAGCTTGGGGGACAGGGGCGGCGAGCAGTACTTC.